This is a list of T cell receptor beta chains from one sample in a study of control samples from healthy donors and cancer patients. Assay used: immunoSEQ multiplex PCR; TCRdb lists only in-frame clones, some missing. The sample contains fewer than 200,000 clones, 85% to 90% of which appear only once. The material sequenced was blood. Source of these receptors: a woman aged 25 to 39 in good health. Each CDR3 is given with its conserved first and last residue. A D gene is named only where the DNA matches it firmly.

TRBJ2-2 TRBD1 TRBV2 CASSIDRGAYGELFF
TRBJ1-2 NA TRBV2 CASSRDPTPYTF
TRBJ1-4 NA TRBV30 CAWTPAGPNEKLFF
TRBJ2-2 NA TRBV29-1 CSVDENQNTGELFF
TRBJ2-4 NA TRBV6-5 CASSYRDTNIQYF
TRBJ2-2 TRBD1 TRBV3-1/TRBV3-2 CASSQVGTGVTGELFF
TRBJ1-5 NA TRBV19 CASSIGSTRNQPQHF
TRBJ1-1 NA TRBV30 CAWVRGNTEAFF
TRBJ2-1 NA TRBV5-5 CASSFEEGPYNEQFF
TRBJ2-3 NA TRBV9 CASSVGWGDTDTQYF
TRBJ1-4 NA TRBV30 CAWSAGANEKLFF
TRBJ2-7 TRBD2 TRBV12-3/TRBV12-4 CASSLIAGGEQYF
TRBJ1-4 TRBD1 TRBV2 CASSMVNRGYTTEKLFF
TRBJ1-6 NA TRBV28 CASKPSPPGRRGSPLHF
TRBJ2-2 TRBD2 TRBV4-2 CASSQGSGGGDGELFF
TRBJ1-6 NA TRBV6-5 CASSLGTMGSPLHF
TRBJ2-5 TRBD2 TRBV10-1 CASSVTSGGPETQYF
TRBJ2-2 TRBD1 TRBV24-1 CATRQGATGELFF
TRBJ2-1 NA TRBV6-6 CASSYHEQFF
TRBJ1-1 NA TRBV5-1 CASSLGGSRVNTEAFF